This passage covers 24 T cell receptor beta chains from one sample sequenced in a study of patients and donors after allogeneic stem cell transplantation. In TCRdb, the RT-PCR reads were re-called with MiXCR into one record per CDR3 protein. Found here are approximately 430,000 distinct CDR3 sequences, around 16% of them singletons; the top ten hold 7.2%. The specimen was blood, either unsorted or a sorted T cell fraction (not recorded which). The receptor source for this set is a human donor who was either an allogeneic HSCT recipient or a stem cell or donor lymphocyte infusion donor (not recorded which). It is not recorded whose cells these are; they may come from a transplant donor.

The chain is built from TRBV4-3 and TRBJ1-1; 7 bases match TRBD1. This CDR3 spans 16 amino acids. Trimming removed 0 bases from V and 1 base from J; junction bases left unmatched: 5. CDR1 LGHNA and CDR2 YSLEER come from the germline V gene. The CDR3: CASSQDGGTANTEAFF. The CDR3 DNA reads TGCGCCAGCAGCCAAGATGGAGGGACAGCGAACACTGAAGCTTTCTTT.

The V and J genes are TRBV7-3 and TRBJ2-5, with TRBD2 as a possible D gene (5 bases). Germline CDR1 reads SGHTA; CDR2 reads FQGTGA. CDR3 size: 13 residues. Trimming removed 5 bases at V and 3 bases at J, with 10 bases between. CDR3 sequence (DNA): TGTGCCAGCAGCAACCCCGGGGAAGAGACCCAGTACTTC. It specifies CASSNPGEETQYF.

This clonotype was seen a handful of times. The chain combines TRBV25-1 with TRBJ1-1; weak D call: TRBD1 (5 bases). Trimming took 4 bases from V and 10 from J, leaving 13 bases between them. Per germline, CDR1 MGHDK and CDR2 SYGVNS. The CDR3 is 12 residues long. The CDR3 sequence: CASSALFGGAFF. CDR3 nucleotides: TGTGCCAGCAGTGCACTCTTCGGGGGAGCTTTCTTT. The variable domain in full, with the rest retrieved from reference TRBV25-1 and TRBJ1-1, is EADIYQTPRYLVIGTGKKITLECSQTMGHDKMYWYQQDPGMELHLIHYSYGVNSTEKGDLSSESTVSRIRTEHFPLTLESARPSHTSQYLCASSALFGGAFFGQGTRLTVV.

The chain joins TRBV4-2 to TRBJ2-3; 9 nucleotides match TRBD2. The junction had 9 bases not matched to a gene; V was cut back by 1 base and J by 1 base. The CDR3 is 18 residues long. Germline V gene sequence: CDR1 LGHNA, CDR2 YNFKEQ. The CDR3 reads CASSQAGLAGLGTDTQYF. The CDR3 bases are TGTGCCAGCAGCCAAGCCGGGCTAGCGGGGTTGGGCACAGATACGCAGTATTTT.

J is TRBJ1-3 and V is TRBV7-3, with D tentatively TRBD1 (5 bases). Germline assignment: CDR1 SGHTA and CDR2 FQGTGA. V shed 8 bases and J shed 1 base, with 9 bases lying between them. The CDR3 is made up of 13 amino acids. DNA of the CDR3: TGTGCCAGCGGCCGGGGGTCTGGAAACACCATATATTTT. Translated, it gives CASGRGSGNTIYF.

The rearrangement joins TRBV3-1 to TRBJ2-1; 8 nucleotides align to TRBD2. The germline V gene encodes CDR1 LGHDT and CDR2 YNNKEL (reference sequence). The ends lost 3 bases at V and 3 bases at J; junction bases unmatched: 10. The CDR3 loop spans 17 amino acids. Written as DNA, the CDR3 is TGTGCCAGCAGCCATCTCACGGGACTAGGGAACTACAATGAGCAGTTCTTC. Translating it yields CASSHLTGLGNYNEQFF.

The rearrangement links TRBV19 to TRBJ1-5; 7 bases line up with TRBD1. V was pared by 5 bases and J by 6 bases, with 7 bases of the junction left unmatched. Germline V gives CDR1 LNHDA, CDR2 SQIVND (reference sequence). This CDR3 spans 14 amino acids. CDR3 sequence reads: CASSGTGAAQPQHF. In DNA form, the CDR3 reads TGTGCCAGTAGTGGCACAGGGGCCGCTCAGCCCCAGCATTTT. Full variable domain (rest looked up from reference TRBV19 and TRBJ1-5): DGGITQSPKYLFRKEGQNVTLSCEQNLNHDAMYWYRQDPGQGLRLIYYSQIVNDFQKGDIAEGYSVSREKKESFPLTVTSAQKNPTAFYLCASSGTGAAQPQHFGDGTRLSIL.

The chain combines TRBV7-9 with TRBJ2-7; TRBD2 matches at 7 bases. Germline-derived CDR1 and CDR2 are SEHNR and FQNEAQ (reference sequence). V trimming: 9 bases; J trimming: 5 bases; junction bases outside the gene matches: 13. There are 14 residues in the CDR3. The CDR3 sequence is CARTHPGLPHEQYF. The CDR3 DNA follows: TGTGCCAGAACTCACCCGGGACTACCCCACGAGCAGTACTTC.

This clonotype appeared many times. The rearrangement joins TRBV20-1 to TRBJ1-1; D unclear. The CDR3 runs to 14 residues. CDR1 is DFQATT, CDR2 SNEGSKA, per germline (reference sequence). Deletions cut 1 base from V and 3 bases from J, with 12 bases between. CDR3 DNA: TGCAGTGCTAGAGTGGGAGGTAGACACACTGAAGCTTTCTTT. Translation gives CSARVGGRHTEAFF.

This clonotype has a count of ten or more. The CDR3: CSARGEANTGELFF. The CDR3 bases are TGCAGTGCTAGAGGAGAGGCGAACACCGGGGAGCTGTTTTTT. V gene TRBV20-1 combines with J gene TRBJ2-2, with D unclear. Germline V gene lookup returns CDR1 DFQATT and CDR2 SNEGSKA (reference sequence). This CDR3 region has 14 residues. Deletions cut 1 base from V and 0 bases from J, with 6 bases between.

The table lists this clonotype with a few counts. The gene calls are TRBV12-3 or TRBV12-4 and TRBJ2-6; D ambiguous. This CDR3 is 12 amino acids long. This CDR3 is CAALSGANVLTF. DNA for the CDR3: TGTGCAGCCCTATCTGGGGCCAACGTCCTGACTTTC.

This clonotype was detected a few times. The gene calls are TRBV7-2 and TRBJ2-2; 7 bases fit TRBD2. Germline V gene data show CDR1 as SGHTA and CDR2 as FQGNSA. The CDR3 sequence is 17 residues long. The junction had 6 bases not matched to a gene; V was cut back by 1 base and J by 1 base. The CDR3 loop is CASSLVGAGVNTGELFF. Here the CDR3 DNA reads TGTGCCAGCAGCTTAGTAGGGGCGGGGGTGAACACCGGGGAGCTGTTTTTT.

This clonotype was counted ten times or more. The chain is built from TRBV12-3 or TRBV12-4 and TRBJ2-7; 11 positions agree with TRBD1. CDR3 length equals 15 residues. The trim removed 6 bases at V and 5 bases at J, leaving 9 bases unmatched. This chain's CDR3 is CASSRRDRGNHEQYF. The CDR3 DNA reads TGTGCCAGCAGCCGACGGGACAGGGGGAACCACGAGCAGTACTTC.

Only a few counts were recorded for this clonotype. The V gene is TRBV10-3, the J gene TRBJ1-1; 8 bases align to TRBD1. V trimming: 2 bases; J trimming: 5 bases; junction bases outside the gene matches: 10. The CDR3 is 16 amino acids. Germline values: CDR1 ENHRY, CDR2 SYGVKD. The CDR3, as DNA: TGTGCCATCAGTGAGGTCCGAGGACAGGGTGATACTGAAGCTTTCTTT. Translating it yields CAISEVRGQGDTEAFF.

The gene calls are TRBV11-1 and TRBJ1-4; 10 bases align to TRBD1. The CDR3 length is 16 residues. Germline-derived CDR1 and CDR2 are SGHAT and FQDESV (reference sequence). With V trimmed by 5 bases and J by 7 bases, 10 bases remained unmatched. This CDR3 reads CASSAPPGQGSEKLFF. As DNA, the CDR3 is TGTGCCAGCAGCGCACCTCCGGGACAGGGGAGTGAAAAACTGTTTTTT.

This clonotype was picked up a small number of times. The chain has TRBV20-1 and TRBJ2-5; 8 nucleotides match TRBD2. Germline V gene sequence: CDR1 DFQATT, CDR2 SNEGSKA (reference sequence). J gave up 6 bases and V 6 bases, and 12 bases lay outside the gene matches. The CDR3 totals 14 residues. The CDR3 bases are TGCAGTGCAAAAGCGGGAGATAGGGGAAAGACCCAGTACTTC. Translating it yields CSAKAGDRGKTQYF.

The CDR3 protein is CAISRGPPEKLFF. The CDR3 nucleotides read TGTGCCATCAGTCGGGGACCTCCTGAAAAACTGTTTTTT. This chain joins TRBV10-3 and TRBJ1-4, with D possibly being TRBD1 (5 bases). Germline V gene data show CDR1 as ENHRY and CDR2 as SYGVKD. Deletions cut 5 bases from V and 7 bases from J, with 11 bases between. The CDR3 consists of 13 residues.

The chain couples TRBV20-1 to TRBJ1-2, with D possibly TRBD1 on 5 matching bases. Germline V CDR1 and CDR2: DFQATT, SNEGSKA (reference sequence). This CDR3 comprises 12 residues. V gave up 5 bases and J gave up 7 bases, with 14 bases separating them. CDR3 bases: TGCAGTGCTCAAGAGGGGAACCGTGGCTACACCTTC. Amino acid sequence: CSAQEGNRGYTF.

This clonotype has just a few counts. V gene TRBV6-1 combines with J gene TRBJ2-4; 7 bases align to TRBD1. Germline loops: CDR1 MNHNS, CDR2 SASEGT. V shed 5 bases and J 10 bases; nucleotides not matched to a gene: 8. The length of the CDR3 is 13 residues. The CDR3 sequence: CASSRPGQPIQYF. The CDR3 nucleotides read TGTGCCAGCAGTCGACCGGGACAGCCGATTCAGTACTTC.

This clonotype was seen a handful of times. This rearrangement joins TRBV29-1 to TRBJ2-2; D gene ambiguous. Germline CDR1 SQVTM, CDR2 ANQGSEA. This CDR3 spans 14 amino acids. V lost 1 base and J lost 5, with 11 bases in between. CDR3 loop: CSVEATTGTGELFF. CDR3 bases: TGCAGCGTTGAAGCGACAACTGGGACCGGGGAGCTGTTTTTT.

This chain joins TRBV7-2 and TRBJ1-5; D remains ambiguous. The ends were cut back, 0 bases at V and 6 bases at J, with 9 bases in the middle. CDR3 length: 14 amino acids. CDR1 SGHTA and CDR2 FQGNSA come from the germline V gene. As DNA, the CDR3 is TGTGCCAGCAGCTTAGCGCTCGGGGTTCAGCCCCAGCATTTT. Translation gives CASSLALGVQPQHF.

The rearrangement uses TRBV15 and TRBJ1-1; TRBD1 agrees at 8 bases. The CDR3 runs 14 residues. V dropped 5 bases and J dropped 4; count of bases not matched to a gene: 6. The V gene's germline CDR1 is LNHNV and CDR2 YYDKDF (reference sequence). Here the CDR3 reads CATSVGQGPTEAFF. In DNA, the CDR3 is TGTGCCACCAGCGTCGGACAGGGCCCCACTGAAGCTTTCTTT.

A single count supports this clonotype. The chain combines TRBV30 with TRBJ2-3; 12 nucleotides align to TRBD1. The CDR3 length is 17 residues. CDR1 is GTSNPN and CDR2 is SVGIG in the germline V gene (reference sequence). V was clipped by 5 bases and J by 4 bases; unmatched bases: 13. CDR3 in amino acids: CAWGMPPGQGASDTQYF. The DNA of the CDR3 is TGTGCCTGGGGAATGCCCCCGGGACAGGGGGCATCAGATACGCAGTATTTT.

This clonotype was observed a handful of times. The chain uses TRBV11-1 and TRBJ2-3; 9 positions match TRBD2. Germline CDR1 SGHAT, CDR2 FQDESV (reference sequence). The V gene end was trimmed by 5 bases and the J gene end by 0 bases; junction bases not matched to a gene: 6. The CDR3 totals 16 residues. The CDR3 reads CASSPRLAASTDTQYF. In DNA, the CDR3 is TGTGCCAGCAGCCCTCGACTAGCGGCAAGCACAGATACGCAGTATTTT.